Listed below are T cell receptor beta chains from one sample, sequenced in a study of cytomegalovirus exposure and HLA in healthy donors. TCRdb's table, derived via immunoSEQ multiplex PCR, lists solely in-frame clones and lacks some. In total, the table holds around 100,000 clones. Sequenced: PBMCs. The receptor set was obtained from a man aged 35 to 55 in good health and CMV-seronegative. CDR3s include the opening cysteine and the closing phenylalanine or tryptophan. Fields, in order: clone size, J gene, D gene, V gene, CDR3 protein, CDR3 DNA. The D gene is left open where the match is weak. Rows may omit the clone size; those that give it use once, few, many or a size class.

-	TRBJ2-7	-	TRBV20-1	CSARAGTEQYF	TGCAGTGCTAGAGCGGGGACAGAGCAGTACTTC
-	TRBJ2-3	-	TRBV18	CASSPPTGSTDTQYF	TGTGCCAGCTCACCACCCACAGGTAGCACAGATACGCAGTATTTT
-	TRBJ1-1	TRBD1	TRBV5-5	CASSLGTGGAGRAFF	TGTGCCAGCAGCTTGGGGACAGGGGGCGCCGGTCGCGCTTTCTTT
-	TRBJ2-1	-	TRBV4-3	CASSQVGRGIDEQFF	TGCGCCAGCAGCCAAGTAGGCAGGGGCATAGATGAGCAGTTCTTC
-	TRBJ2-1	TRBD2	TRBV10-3	CAISELAGGNNEQFF	TGTGCCATCAGTGAGCTAGCGGGGGGTAACAATGAGCAGTTCTTC
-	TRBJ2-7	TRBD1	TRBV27	CASSYGQGAYEQYF	TGTGCCAGCAGTTACGGACAGGGGGCGTACGAGCAGTACTTC
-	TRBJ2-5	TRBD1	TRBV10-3	CAIWTGNPQETQYF	TGTGCCATCTGGACAGGGAACCCGCAAGAGACCCAGTACTTC
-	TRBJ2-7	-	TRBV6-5	CASSYGQTYEQYF	TGTGCCAGCAGTTACGGACAGACCTACGAGCAGTACTTC
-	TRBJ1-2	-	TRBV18	CASSPVTELLGYTF	TGTGCCAGCTCACCAGTAACGGAACTATTGGGCTACACCTTC
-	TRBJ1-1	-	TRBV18	CASSPWSREYEAFF	TGTGCCAGCTCACCATGGAGCAGGGAATATGAAGCTTTCTTT
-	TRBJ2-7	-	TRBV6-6	CASSYSAGLPPYEQYF	TGTGCCAGCAGTTACTCTGCAGGCCTCCCGCCCTACGAGCAGTACTTC
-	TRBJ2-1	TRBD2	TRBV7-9	CASSRGLAGGPTYNEQFF	TGTGCCAGCAGCCGCGGACTAGCGGGAGGGCCGACCTACAATGAGCAGTTCTTC
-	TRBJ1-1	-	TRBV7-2	CASRSRGGKNTEAFF	TGTGCCAGCAGATCCCGTGGGGGCAAGAACACTGAAGCTTTCTTT
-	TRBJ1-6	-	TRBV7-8	CASSQTGNSPLHF	TGTGCCAGCAGCCAAACCGGTAATTCACCCCTCCACTTT
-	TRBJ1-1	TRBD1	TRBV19	CATKTGVGTEAFF	TGTGCCACTAAGACAGGGGTGGGAACTGAAGCTTTCTTT
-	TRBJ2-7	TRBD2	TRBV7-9	CASSPTSGRAHEQYF	TGTGCCAGCAGCCCGACTAGCGGGAGGGCCCACGAGCAGTACTTC
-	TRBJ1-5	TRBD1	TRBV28	CASSLLDREDQPQHF	TGTGCCAGCAGTTTACTGGACAGGGAAGATCAGCCCCAGCATTTT
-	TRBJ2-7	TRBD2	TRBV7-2	CASSLALAGAYLGEQYF	TGTGCCAGCAGCTTAGCCCTAGCGGGGGCCTACCTTGGAGAGCAGTACTTC
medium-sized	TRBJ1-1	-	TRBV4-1	CASSQGADEAFF	TGCGCCAGCAGCCAGGGGGCGGATGAAGCTTTCTTT
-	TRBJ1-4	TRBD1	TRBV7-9	CASSGQGRGEKLFF	TGTGCCAGCAGCGGACAGGGGCGAGGGGAAAAACTGTTTTTT
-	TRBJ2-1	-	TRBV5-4	CASSLGDPGNNEQFF	TGTGCCAGCAGCTTGGGTGACCCAGGAAACAATGAGCAGTTCTTC
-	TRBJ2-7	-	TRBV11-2	CASSLDRVTYEQYF	TGTGCCAGCAGCTTAGATCGGGTGACCTACGAGCAGTACTTC
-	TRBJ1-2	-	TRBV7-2	CASSLFNRAGGYTF	TGTGCCAGCAGCTTATTTAACAGGGCGGGTGGCTACACCTTC
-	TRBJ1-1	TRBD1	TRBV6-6	CASSQTGQGSEAFF	TGTGCCAGCAGTCAAACCGGACAGGGCTCTGAAGCTTTCTTT
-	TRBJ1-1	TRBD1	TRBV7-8	CASRQRPGQGNTEAFF	TGTGCCAGCAGACAAAGACCGGGACAGGGAAACACTGAAGCTTTCTTT
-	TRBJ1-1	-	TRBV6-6	CASRAQGDLEAFF	TGTGCCAGCAGGGCACAGGGTGACCTAGAAGCTTTCTTT
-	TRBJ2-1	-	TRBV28	CASSLSGEQFF	TGTGCCAGCAGTTTATCGGGAGAGCAGTTCTTC
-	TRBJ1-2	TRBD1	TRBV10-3	CAISESGRGQSGGYTF	TGTGCCATCAGTGAGTCTGGCAGGGGGCAGTCGGGCGGCTACACCTTC
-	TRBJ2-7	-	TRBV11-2	CASQVGRGYEQYF	TGTGCCAGTCAAGTGGGCCGGGGCTACGAGCAGTACTTC
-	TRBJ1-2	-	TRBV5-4	CASSLVSEIYGYTF	TGTGCCAGCAGCTTGGTATCAGAAATCTATGGCTACACCTTC
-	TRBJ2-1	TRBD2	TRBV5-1	CASSLRPARLAGQYNEQFF	TGCGCCAGCAGCTTGCGCCCTGCCCGACTAGCGGGGCAATACAATGAGCAGTTCTTC
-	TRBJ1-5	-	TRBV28	CASSSMGPGSNQPQHF	TGTGCCAGCAGTTCCATGGGGCCGGGTAGCAATCAGCCCCAGCATTTT
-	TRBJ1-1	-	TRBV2	CASSEYPTEAFF	TGTGCCAGCAGTGAATATCCCACTGAAGCTTTCTTT
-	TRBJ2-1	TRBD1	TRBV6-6	CASSQGQGIRDEQFF	TGTGCCAGCAGTCAGGGACAGGGGATTCGGGATGAGCAGTTCTTC
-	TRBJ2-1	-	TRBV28	CASSLLAGSSSYNEQFF	TGTGCCAGCAGTTTATTGGCGGGCAGCAGCTCCTACAATGAGCAGTTCTTC
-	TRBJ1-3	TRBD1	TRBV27	CASRPGGLSGNTIYF	TGTGCCAGCAGACCAGGGGGTCTCTCTGGAAACACCATATATTTT
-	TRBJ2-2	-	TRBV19	CASSIGLGGAGELFF	TGTGCCAGTAGTATAGGATTAGGGGGTGCCGGGGAGCTGTTTTTT
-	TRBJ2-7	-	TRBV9	CASSVEAGESYEQYF	TGTGCCAGCAGCGTAGAGGCAGGGGAGTCCTACGAGCAGTACTTC
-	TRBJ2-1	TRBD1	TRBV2	CASGRQGWGEQFF	TGTGCCAGCGGGAGACAGGGTTGGGGTGAGCAGTTCTTC
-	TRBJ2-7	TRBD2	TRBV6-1	CASSETSGRNEQYF	TGTGCCAGCAGTGAGACTAGCGGGAGGAACGAGCAGTACTTC
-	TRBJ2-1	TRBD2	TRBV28	CASSSPASGDYNEQFF	TGTGCCAGCAGTTCCCCGGCTAGCGGGGACTACAATGAGCAGTTCTTC
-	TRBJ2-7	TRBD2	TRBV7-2	CASSFGGAEEQYF	TGTGCCAGCAGCTTCGGGGGGGCCGAAGAGCAGTACTTC
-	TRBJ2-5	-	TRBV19	CASSIGGTVQETQYF	TGTGCCAGTAGTATAGGTGGAACAGTTCAAGAGACCCAGTACTTC
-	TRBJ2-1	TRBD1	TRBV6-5	CASSLDRVWDEQFF	TGTGCCAGCAGCCTCGACAGGGTTTGGGATGAGCAGTTCTTC